The clone carrying this T cell receptor beta chain was observed a few times. TCRdb re-analysed the 5' RACE reads in MiXCR, keeping a single row per CDR3 protein. The repertoire includes roughly 43,000 distinct CDR3 sequences, under 30% of them detected once, and 3.5% to 5% sits in the top ten. These data originate in a study of early T cells in non-severe SARS-CoV-2 infection. Material: whole blood, obtained at baseline. This sequence originates from an adult who was a healthcare worker with PCR-confirmed SARS-CoV-2 infection or an uninfected control (not recorded which).

For the CDR3, the DNA is TGCAGTGCGTCCGGGACATCGGCTGGCTACACCTTC. Translating gives CSASGTSAGYTF. The chain recombines TRBV20-1 with TRBJ1-2; a possible D gene is TRBD1 (6 bases). V lost 6 bases to trimming and J lost 7 bases, with 15 bases between them. Germline-derived CDR1 and CDR2 are DFQATT and SNEGSKA (reference sequence). This CDR3 has 12 amino acids.